A single sample is the source of the 10 T cell receptor beta chains below, sequenced in a study of blood T cells in healthy people across ages. For the second PCR, which ran for about 6 to 11 cycles, a sample-barcoded 5' primer and a J-beta primer mix were used. TCRdb fed the 5' RACE reads into MiXCR, producing one record per CDR3 protein. The sample has about 800,000 distinct CDR3 sequences; more than 35% are singletons. Material: blood. These receptors all come from a man older than 75 in good health.

The chain joins TRBV20-1 to TRBJ2-5; 11 bases map to TRBD2. Germline lookup yields CDR1 DFQATT and CDR2 SNEGSKA (reference sequence). With V trimmed by 5 bases and J by 2 bases, 7 bases remained unmatched. The CDR3 has 15 residues. For the CDR3, the DNA is TGCAGTGCTCACAATAGCGGGGGGGAACAAGAGACCCAGTACTTC. Its translation is CSAHNSGGEQETQYF.

This clonotype was observed a handful of times. The V call is TRBV20-1, the J call TRBJ2-3; D unclear. CDR1 and CDR2 (germline): DFQATT, SNEGSKA (reference sequence). This CDR3 has 14 residues. Trimming shortened V by 3 bases and J by 3 bases, and 13 bases separated the two germline ends. The CDR3 region is CSASRAPRTDTQYF. The DNA of the CDR3 is TGCAGTGCTAGTCGGGCCCCCAGAACAGATACGCAGTATTTT.

With regard to this clonotype: A much bigger clone sits one base away, suggesting this may be a read error. J is TRBJ2-3 and V is TRBV7-2; perhaps TRBD2 as D (6 bases). Trimming removed 1 base at V and 7 bases at J, with 15 bases between. This CDR3 is 15 amino acids long. Germline CDR1 is SGHTA and CDR2 is FQGNSA. The CDR3 DNA sequence: TGTGCCAGCAGCTTAGACGGGAGTGGCCCACATACGCAGTATTTT. Protein product: CASSLDGSGPHTQYF.

The chain couples TRBV7-9 to TRBJ2-7, with TRBD1 matching over 9 bases. With V trimmed by 5 bases and J by 0 bases, 11 bases remained unmatched. CDR1 is SEHNR and CDR2 is FQNEAQ in the germline V gene (reference sequence). The CDR3 is 17 residues long. Here the CDR3 reads CASSALTGGKSSYEQYF. The CDR3 nucleotides read TGTGCCAGCAGCGCTTTGACAGGGGGTAAGAGCTCCTACGAGCAGTACTTC.

The chain links TRBV28 to TRBJ2-1; 9 bases are a match to TRBD2. After removal of 5 bases from V and 2 bases from J, the junction contained 7 bases not matched to a gene. Germline-derived CDR1 and CDR2 are MDHEN and SYDVKM. This CDR3 contains 16 residues. CDR3 sequence: CASSILSGGTYNEQFF. CDR3 sequence (DNA): TGTGCCAGCAGTATACTAAGCGGGGGGACCTACAATGAGCAGTTCTTC.

Regarding this clonotype: Mismatch with germline at one junction end may stem from a read error. The chain combines TRBV5-1 with TRBJ2-3; 10 positions agree with TRBD2. Germline V lookup: CDR1 SGHRS, CDR2 YFSETQ. The CDR3 runs to 14 residues. The CDR3 here is CASSSGLAADTRYF. CDR3 bases: TGCGCCAGCAGCTCCGGACTAGCGGCAGATACGCGGTATTTT. Full variable domain (missing parts from reference TRBV5-1 and TRBJ2-3): KAGVTQTPRYLIKTRGQQVTLSCSPISGHRSVSWYQQTPGQGLQFLFEYFSETQRNKGNFPGRFSGRQFSNSRSEMNVSTLELGDSALYLCASSSGLAADTRYFGPGTRLTVL.

This clonotype was detected once. The V gene is TRBV5-1, the J gene TRBJ1-5; a possible D gene is TRBD1 (5 bases). The V end lost 4 bases, the J end lost 3 bases, and 14 bases lay between the germline ends. CDR3 length equals 15 residues. Looked up from germline, CDR1 is SGHRS and CDR2 is YFSETQ. CDR3 region: CASSHGTDNNQPQHF. In nucleotides, the CDR3 is TGCGCCAGCAGCCACGGGACCGACAACAATCAGCCCCAGCATTTT.

V gene TRBV4-1 combines with J gene TRBJ2-1; TRBD2 matches at 9 bases. With 0 bases clipped from V and 3 bases from J, the junction kept 27 bases outside the gene matches. Germline V gives CDR1 MGHRA, CDR2 YSYEKL. The CDR3 has 24 residues. The CDR3 sequence is CASSQDWVGQEWTSDPGYYNEQFF. CDR3 nucleotides: TGCGCCAGCAGCCAAGATTGGGTGGGCCAGGAATGGACTAGCGATCCAGGGTACTACAATGAGCAGTTCTTC.

The J gene is TRBJ1-6, the V gene TRBV5-8, with D uncertain. The V end was cut by 2 bases, the J end by 3 bases, with 9 bases between. CDR3 size: 15 residues. Germline values: CDR1 SGHTS, CDR2 YDEGEE. In nucleotides, the CDR3 is TGTGCCAGCAGCTTTGGCGGAAACTATAATTCACCCCTCCACTTT. This encodes CASSFGGNYNSPLHF.

V is TRBV27 and J is TRBJ2-7; the match to TRBD1 covers 9 bases. The CDR3 is 14 residues long. CDR1 is MNHEY, CDR2 SMNVEV, per germline (reference sequence). The J segment lost 4 bases and the V segment lost 11 bases, leaving 12 bases of the junction unmatched. In nucleotides, the CDR3 is TGTGCCTCCCGTTCGGGACAGGGTATTTACGAGCAGTACTTC. Its translation is CASRSGQGIYEQYF.